The 28 T cell receptor beta chains below were found in one sample sequenced in a study of cytomegalovirus exposure and HLA in healthy donors. Primers for the PCR totalled 60 Vbeta and 13 Jbeta. Using immunoSEQ multiplex PCR, the repertoire was profiled, and TCRdb retains in-frame clones only, with some absent. The top ten clones hold 8.4% of a sample with some 100,000 clones, 73% of them seen once. Sequenced input: PBMCs. The source is a man between 40 and 49 years old in good health and CMV-seronegative.

This chain uses TRBV9 with TRBJ2-7; D unclear. The CDR3 spans 13 residues. Trimming left V 2 bases short and J 5 bases short, with 11 bases between. Germline V gives CDR1 SGDLS, CDR2 YYNGEE. The CDR3 DNA reads as TGTGCCAGCAGCGTGAGTATGATCGACGAGCAGTACTTC. Amino acids: CASSVSMIDEQYF.

A few counts support this clone. The J gene is TRBJ2-7, the V gene TRBV5-6; D uncertain. From germline, CDR1 is SGHDT and CDR2 YYEEEE. There are 13 residues in the CDR3. Trimming removed 3 bases at V and 3 bases at J, with 10 bases between. The CDR3 here is CASSSTNSYEQYF. The DNA of the CDR3 is TGTGCCAGCAGCTCGACCAACAGCTACGAGCAGTACTTC.

This chain connects TRBV4-1 to TRBJ2-6; 7 bases fit TRBD1. Germline-derived CDR1 and CDR2 are MGHRA and YSYEKL. J gave up 2 bases and V 1 base, and 5 bases lay outside the gene matches. The CDR3 has 17 residues. The CDR3 loop reads CASSQGTGSTGANVLTF. The DNA of the CDR3 is TGCGCCAGCAGCCAAGGGACAGGTTCGACTGGGGCCAACGTCCTGACTTTC.

The chain recombines TRBV9 with TRBJ1-1; D possibly corresponds to TRBD1 (6 bases). Germline lookup yields CDR1 SGDLS and CDR2 YYNGEE. The CDR3 length is 17 residues. Trimming left V 1 base short and J 1 base short, with 17 bases between. The CDR3 sequence: CASSVLGAGVGNTEAFF. In nucleotides, the CDR3 is TGTGCCAGCAGCGTACTGGGGGCCGGCGTCGGGAACACTGAAGCTTTCTTT.

The V gene is TRBV2, the J gene TRBJ1-1; D is undetermined. CDR1 is SNHLY and CDR2 is FYNNEI in the germline V gene. CDR3 length: 14 residues. Trimming shortened V by 8 bases and J by 1 base, and 14 bases separated the two germline ends. CDR3 nucleotides: TGTGCCAGCGATATAGAATTCCCGAACACTGAAGCTTTCTTT. Translating gives CASDIEFPNTEAFF.

The chain combines TRBV6-5 with TRBJ2-5; D unclear. The germline V gene encodes CDR1 MNHEY and CDR2 SVGAGI. The CDR3 totals 13 residues. Trimming removed 2 bases from V and 5 bases from J, with 9 bases in between. The CDR3 DNA follows: TGTGCCAGCAGTTACCGAATTCGGGAGACCCAGTACTTC. Residues: CASSYRIRETQYF.

The chain employs TRBV4-1 and TRBJ1-1; D is unresolved. The CDR3 loop spans 15 amino acids. CDR1 and CDR2 from the germline V gene are MGHRA and YSYEKL. V gave up 0 bases and J gave up 5 bases, with 13 bases separating them. As DNA, the CDR3 is TGCGCCAGCAGCCAAGATTTGGCAGGCCTTACTGAAGCTTTCTTT. This encodes CASSQDLAGLTEAFF.

V usage is TRBV4-2 and J usage is TRBJ1-1; D is uncertain. Trimming took off 0 bases at V and 8 bases at J, with 13 bases between the two ends. The length of the CDR3 is 14 residues. Germline values: CDR1 LGHNA, CDR2 YNFKEQ. CDR3 sequence (DNA): TGTGCCAGCAGCCAAGAATTCCGGGGAGAAGAAGCTTTCTTT. It is translated as CASSQEFRGEEAFF.

The V call is TRBV4-1, the J call TRBJ1-1; D gene unclear. V was shortened by 0 bases and J by 4 bases, with 15 bases between the two germline ends. CDR1 is MGHRA and CDR2 is YSYEKL in the germline V gene. The CDR3 consists of 16 residues. The CDR3 DNA reads as TGCGCCAGCAGCCAAGATTTGTGGGAGGCCGCCACTGAAGCTTTCTTT. Translating it yields CASSQDLWEAATEAFF.

The J gene is TRBJ2-1, the V gene TRBV7-9, with TRBD1 identical over 9 bases. The V and J ends lost 3 bases and 1 base, in that order; junction bases with no gene match: 1. Per the germline V gene, CDR1 is SEHNR and CDR2 is FQNEAQ (reference sequence). This CDR3 has 15 amino acids. In DNA, the CDR3 is TGTGCCAGCAGCTTCGACAGGGGGTCCTACAATGAGCAGTTCTTC. Encoded protein: CASSFDRGSYNEQFF.

V and J are TRBV6-1 and TRBJ1-2, with 10 bases matching TRBD1. The trim removed 8 bases at V and 6 bases at J, leaving 9 bases unmatched. The CDR3 contains 14 residues. Germline CDR1 and CDR2: MNHNS and SASEGT. CDR3 sequence reads: CASHRDRGQHGYTF. Here the CDR3 DNA reads TGTGCCAGCCACCGGGACAGGGGCCAGCATGGCTACACCTTC.

The rearrangement uses TRBV6-4 and TRBJ1-5, with D hard to call. V lost 8 bases to trimming and J lost 6 bases, with 14 bases between them. CDR1 and CDR2 from the germline V gene are MRHNA and SNTAGT. The CDR3 is 13 residues long. The CDR3 is CASSGERGQPQHF. CDR3 nucleotides: TGTGCCAGCTCGGGAGAAAGAGGTCAGCCCCAGCATTTT.

V gene TRBV5-4 combines with J gene TRBJ1-1; 11 bases line up with TRBD1. This CDR3 is 17 amino acids long. CDR1 and CDR2 from the germline V gene are SGHNT and YYREEE (reference sequence). V lost 3 bases and J lost 1; bases outside the gene matches: 8. The chain's CDR3 is CASSWVSGTGGNTEAFF. In DNA form, the CDR3 reads TGTGCCAGCAGCTGGGTCTCGGGGACAGGGGGGAACACTGAAGCTTTCTTT.

The chain recombines TRBV7-6 with TRBJ2-3, with 8 bases matching TRBD2. The CDR3 extends over 17 amino acids. The ends lost 4 bases at V and 0 bases at J; junction bases unmatched: 9. The germline V gene has CDR1 SGHVS and CDR2 FNYEAQ. The CDR3 reads CASSSGLADASTDTQYF. In DNA form, the CDR3 reads TGTGCCAGCAGCTCCGGACTAGCAGATGCTAGCACAGATACGCAGTATTTT.

The chain couples TRBV5-1 to TRBJ2-7; perhaps TRBD1 as D (6 bases). V dropped 4 bases and J dropped 2 bases, with 13 bases sitting between them. CDR3 size: 14 residues. Germline V gives CDR1 SGHRS, CDR2 YFSETQ. CDR3 bases: TGCGCCAGCAGCACAGGGTGGCCCCCCTACGAGCAGTACTTC. Protein product: CASSTGWPPYEQYF.

V and J are TRBV9 and TRBJ1-1; no clear D. This CDR3 has 15 amino acids. From germline, CDR1 is SGDLS and CDR2 YYNGEE. The V end was cut by 0 bases, the J end by 0 bases, with 9 bases between. The DNA for the CDR3 is TGTGCCAGCAGCGTAGGGGAGCCCATGAACACTGAAGCTTTCTTT. Encoded protein: CASSVGEPMNTEAFF.

This chain uses TRBV5-1 with TRBJ2-5, with TRBD2 identical over 8 bases. This CDR3 region has 15 residues. The trim removed 0 bases at V and 4 bases at J, leaving 5 bases unmatched. Per the germline V gene, CDR1 is SGHRS and CDR2 is YFSETQ. For the CDR3, the DNA is TGCGCCAGCAGCTTGGAGGGACTAGTAGTAGAGACCCAGTACTTC. Protein sequence: CASSLEGLVVETQYF.

The rearrangement joins TRBV4-3 to TRBJ1-1; a weak D match, TRBD1 (5 bases). The CDR3 sequence is 16 residues long. CDR1 is LGHNA and CDR2 is YSLEER in the germline V gene. Deletions cut 0 bases from V and 12 bases from J, with 23 bases between. CDR3 sequence: CASSQDGVGALRQTFF. In nucleotides, the CDR3 is TGCGCCAGCAGCCAAGATGGTGTAGGGGCCCTAAGGCAAACTTTCTTT.

V gene TRBV9 combines with J gene TRBJ2-3, with 11 bases lining up with TRBD2. The CDR3 contains 18 residues. Germline loops: CDR1 SGDLS, CDR2 YYNGEE. V lost 2 bases and J lost 4; bases outside the gene matches: 12. The CDR3 DNA reads TGTGCCAGCAGCGTCTCCGCCTCTCTAGCGGGGGGTCCAGATACGCAGTATTTT. Encoded protein: CASSVSASLAGGPDTQYF.

The gene calls are TRBV7-2 and TRBJ1-1; D possibly corresponds to TRBD1 (6 bases). CDR1 is SGHTA, CDR2 FQGNSA, per germline. The CDR3 covers 13 residues. Trimming pared 1 base from V and 7 bases from J, leaving 10 bases between. The DNA for the CDR3 is TGTGCCAGCAGCTTAGGGCGGGGGCGTGAAGCTTTCTTT. Amino acids: CASSLGRGREAFF. Filled out from reference TRBV7-2 and TRBJ1-1, the complete variable domain reads GAGVSQSPSNKVTEKGKDVELRCDPISGHTALYWYRQSLGQGLEFLIYFQGNSAPDKSGLPSDRFSAERTGGSVSTLTIQRTQQEDSAVYLCASSLGRGREAFFGQGTRLTVV.

The chain uses TRBV6-6 and TRBJ1-1; a possible D gene is TRBD1 (6 bases). The V end was cut by 6 bases, the J end by 5 bases, with 16 bases between. Per germline, CDR1 MNHNY and CDR2 SVGAGI (reference sequence). The CDR3 length is 14 residues. The CDR3 nucleotides are TGTGCCAGCAGCAAAATGGACAGAGGGACTGAAGCTTTCTTT. Translating it yields CASSKMDRGTEAFF.

The genes are TRBV4-1 and TRBJ2-4; 8 nucleotides match TRBD1. This CDR3 has 14 amino acids. The germline V gene encodes CDR1 MGHRA and CDR2 YSYEKL. J gave up 4 bases and V 2 bases, and 1 base lay outside the gene matches. The CDR3 DNA reads as TGCGCCAGCAGCCAACAGGGGGCGAAAAACATTCAGTACTTC. This sequence encodes CASSQQGAKNIQYF.

V and J are TRBV7-6 and TRBJ2-1; 7 bases line up with TRBD2. The V gene end was trimmed by 4 bases and the J gene end by 1 base; junction bases not matched to a gene: 4. The length of the CDR3 is 15 residues. The germline V gene has CDR1 SGHVS and CDR2 FNYEAQ. The CDR3 spells CASSSQRGSYNEQFF. CDR3 sequence (DNA): TGTGCCAGCAGCTCCCAGCGGGGTTCCTACAATGAGCAGTTCTTC.

The chain combines TRBV19 with TRBJ1-1; weak D call: TRBD1 (6 bases). The CDR3 extends over 15 amino acids. Trimming shortened V by 3 bases and J by 1 base, and 12 bases separated the two germline ends. Germline values: CDR1 LNHDA, CDR2 SQIVND (reference sequence). CDR3 sequence (DNA): TGTGCCAGTAGTATTTTCACAGGGCCGAACACTGAAGCTTTCTTT. It specifies CASSIFTGPNTEAFF.

V and J are TRBV18 and TRBJ2-5, with TRBD1 identical over 10 bases. Germline values: CDR1 KGHSH, CDR2 LQKENI. With V trimmed by 5 bases and J by 5 bases, 8 bases remained unmatched. This CDR3 is built from 15 residues. The CDR3 nucleotides read TGTGCCAGCTCAGGCCGGGACAGGGGATATGAGACCCAGTACTTC. Its protein is CASSGRDRGYETQYF. The full variable domain, completed using reference TRBV18 and TRBJ2-5, is NAGVMQNPRHLVRRRGQEARLRCSPMKGHSHVYWYRQLPEEGLKFMVYLQKENIIDESGMPKERFSAEFPKEGPSILRIQQVVRGDSAAYFCASSGRDRGYETQYFGPGTRLLVL.

V usage is TRBV27 and J usage is TRBJ2-7; TRBD2 aligns across 8 bases. Per the germline V gene, CDR1 is MNHEY and CDR2 is SMNVEV (reference sequence). V lost 3 bases, J lost 4 bases, and 8 bases stayed unmatched. The CDR3 covers 15 residues. The CDR3 region has the DNA TGTGCCAGCAGTTTTAGTAGCGGGGTCCATTACGAGCAGTACTTC. This gives the protein CASSFSSGVHYEQYF.

This clone showed up just once. The chain joins TRBV18 to TRBJ1-2; no definite D call. Trimming took off 5 bases at V and 0 bases at J, with 16 bases between the two ends. Per germline, CDR1 KGHSH and CDR2 LQKENI. This CDR3 region has 16 residues. The CDR3 is CASSDGPREANYGYTF. As DNA, the CDR3 is TGTGCCAGCTCAGATGGGCCGAGAGAAGCTAACTATGGCTACACCTTC.

The table lists this clone with a few counts. The gene calls are TRBV28 and TRBJ2-7, with TRBD1 identical over 8 bases. Germline V gene lookup returns CDR1 MDHEN and CDR2 SYDVKM. V was pared by 5 bases and J by 0 bases, with 9 bases of the junction left unmatched. The CDR3 has 16 amino acids. In DNA, the CDR3 is TGTGCCAGCAGTGCCCCCGGGACAGGAGTCTCCTACGAGCAGTACTTC. Its protein product is CASSAPGTGVSYEQYF. The entire variable domain, with the rest obtained from reference TRBV28 and TRBJ2-7, is as follows: DVKVTQSSRYLVKRTGEKVFLECVQDMDHENMFWYRQDPGLGLRLIYFSYDVKMKEKGDIPEGYSVSREKKERFSLILESASTNQTSMYLCASSAPGTGVSYEQYFGPGTRLTVT.